This T cell receptor beta chain was recovered during a study of regulatory T cells after allogeneic stem cell transplantation (dated by TCRdb to between 2018 and 2020). Regarding the study in general: Patients were stratified according to whether acute graft-versus-host disease had developed within 100 days after stem cell transplantation. CD4+CD25+CD127- regulatory T cells were obtained from patient PBMCs by means of fluorescence-activated cell sorting. Conventional CD4+ T cells defined as CD4+CD25+/-CD127+ were also sorted and TCR-sequenced for comparison in the study. The study compared the TCR repertoire of regulatory T cells after allogeneic stem cell transplantation in patients who had acute graft-versus-host disease versus patients who did not. Beyond this particular receptor, the publication reports: In non-GvHD patients, the top 10 regulatory T-cell clones took up a significantly larger share of the repertoire, which suggests that presumably allo-specific protective clones had expanded. No regulatory T-cell clones were found in all patients, and the number of sorted cells showed no significant correlation with the inverse Simpson index. A less diverse, more focused regulatory T-cell TCR repertoire was observed in patients without graft-versus-host disease than in patients with the disease. No significant difference in conventional CD4+ T-cell repertoire diversity was found between patients with and without graft-versus-host disease. Because the patient sample size was small, the findings needed to be validated in a larger cohort.

Regarding this clonotype: There is no known antigen for this receptor. Per-base qualities were not stored, and no clone one base away is much larger.

The intended sense of this specimen's time point label: 30 days after allogeneic hematopoietic stem cell transplantation. At 30 days after allogeneic hematopoietic stem cell transplantation, peripheral blood mononuclear cells were collected from the patients. The CDR3, cysteine through phenylalanine, is 15 amino acids long. The retained sequence is limited to the CDR3, 45 bases, with the frame set at the first base. Germline trimming amounts to 5 bases on V and 6 bases on J, with 8 as the count of junction bases outside the gene matches. The germline V gene sets CDR1 to SGHTA and CDR2 to FQGNSA. TCRdb records Illumina MiSeq as the sequencer. The SMARTer RACE cDNA Amplification kit was used to reverse transcribe the RNA, and the TCR beta CDR3 region was then amplified. RNA from sorted cells was extracted with the RNeasy Mini Kit. Illumina paired-end sequencing was used to sequence the TCR beta amplicons. The published analysis was carried out like this. TCR repertoire analysis used MiXCR, VDJtools and the tcR R package. Diversity was quantified with the inverse Simpson index, and clones were binned as rare, small, medium or expanded by repertoire proportion. TCRdb handled the public reads itself, with Q25 trimming in fastp and clone calling in MiXCR, and kept productive beta chains. When rows share a CDR3 protein, they turn into one entry using the most common DNA and genes. V and J calls and clone size were set by TCRdb, not the authors. In all, the sample holds around 4,400 distinct CDR3 sequences, and more than 95% of those were seen once. The ten largest clones capture roughly 37% of the sample.

The specimen comprised sorted CD4+ T cells from blood (whether regulatory or conventional is not recorded), sampled 30 days after allogeneic stem cell transplant. This sequence uses TRBV7-2 and TRBJ2-2, with 8 middle bases fitting TRBD2. This receptor was taken from a human patient who had an allogeneic stem cell transplant, so the T cells may come from the graft donor. Here is the DNA: TGTGCCAGCAGCCGACGGGGGGGACACGCCGGGGAGCTGTTTTTT. The encoded protein is CASSRRGGHAGELFF.